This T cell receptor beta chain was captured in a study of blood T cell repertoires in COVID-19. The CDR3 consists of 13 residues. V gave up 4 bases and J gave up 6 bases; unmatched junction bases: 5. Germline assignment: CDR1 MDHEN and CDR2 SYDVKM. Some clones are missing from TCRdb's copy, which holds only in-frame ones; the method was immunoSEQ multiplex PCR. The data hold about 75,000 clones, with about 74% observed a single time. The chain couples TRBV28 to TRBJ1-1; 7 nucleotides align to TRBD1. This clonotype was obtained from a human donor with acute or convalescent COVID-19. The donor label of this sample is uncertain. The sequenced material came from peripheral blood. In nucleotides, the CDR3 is TGTGCCAGCAGTTCCACAGGGGTATCTGAAGCTTTCTTT. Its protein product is CASSSTGVSEAFF.